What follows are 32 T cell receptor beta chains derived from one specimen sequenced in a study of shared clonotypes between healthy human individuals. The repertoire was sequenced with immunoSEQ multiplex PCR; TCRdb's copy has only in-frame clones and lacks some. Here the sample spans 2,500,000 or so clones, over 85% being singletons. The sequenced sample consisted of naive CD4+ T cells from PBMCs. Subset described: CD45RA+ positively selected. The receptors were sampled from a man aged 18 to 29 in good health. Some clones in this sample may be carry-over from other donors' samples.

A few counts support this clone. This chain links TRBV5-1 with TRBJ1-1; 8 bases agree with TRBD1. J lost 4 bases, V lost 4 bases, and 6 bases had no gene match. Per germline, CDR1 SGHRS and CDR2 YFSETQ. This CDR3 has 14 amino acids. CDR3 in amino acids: CASSTGQGGTEAFF. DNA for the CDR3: TGCGCCAGCAGCACTGGACAGGGTGGCACTGAAGCTTTCTTT.

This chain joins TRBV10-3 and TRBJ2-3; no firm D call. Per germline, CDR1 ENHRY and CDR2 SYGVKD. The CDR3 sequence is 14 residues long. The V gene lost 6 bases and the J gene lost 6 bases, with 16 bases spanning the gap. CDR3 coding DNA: TGTGCCATCAGCGCCCCCCCCGAATACGATACGCAGTATTTT. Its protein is CAISAPPEYDTQYF.

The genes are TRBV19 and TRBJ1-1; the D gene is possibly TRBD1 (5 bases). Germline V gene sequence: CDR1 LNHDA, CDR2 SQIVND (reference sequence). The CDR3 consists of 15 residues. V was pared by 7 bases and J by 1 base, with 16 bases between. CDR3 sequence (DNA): TGTGCCAGTATTGTAACAGGTTGGGGGAACACTGAAGCTTTCTTT. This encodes CASIVTGWGNTEAFF.

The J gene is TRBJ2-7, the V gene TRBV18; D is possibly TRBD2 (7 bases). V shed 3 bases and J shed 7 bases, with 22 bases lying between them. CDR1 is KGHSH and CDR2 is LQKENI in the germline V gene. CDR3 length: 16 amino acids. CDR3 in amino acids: CASSPSGAGALGEQYF. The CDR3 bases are TGTGCCAGCTCACCTAGCGGCGCGGGGGCCCTCGGGGAGCAGTACTTC.

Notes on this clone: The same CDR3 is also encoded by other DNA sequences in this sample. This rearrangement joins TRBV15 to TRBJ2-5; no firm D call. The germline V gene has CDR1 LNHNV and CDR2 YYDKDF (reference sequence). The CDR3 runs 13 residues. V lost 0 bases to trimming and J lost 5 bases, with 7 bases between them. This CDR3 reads CATSRDRSETQYF. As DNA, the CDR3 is TGTGCCACCAGCAGAGATAGGTCGGAGACCCAGTACTTC.

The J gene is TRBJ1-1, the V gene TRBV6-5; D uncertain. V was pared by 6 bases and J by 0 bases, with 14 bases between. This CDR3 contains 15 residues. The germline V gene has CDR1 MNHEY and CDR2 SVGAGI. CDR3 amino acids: CASSRRVAMNTEAFF. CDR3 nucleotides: TGTGCCAGCAGCCGAAGGGTTGCCATGAACACTGAAGCTTTCTTT.

The CDR3 DNA reads as TGTGCCAGCCAACCCGGGTGGGACAGGGGGCGGATTGGCTACACCTTC. It yields the protein CASQPGWDRGRIGYTF. This chain uses TRBV2 with TRBJ1-2; TRBD1 matches at 12 bases. Germline-derived CDR1 and CDR2 are SNHLY and FYNNEI. CDR3 length: 16 residues. V lost 8 bases to trimming and J lost 7 bases; unmatched junction nucleotides: 14.

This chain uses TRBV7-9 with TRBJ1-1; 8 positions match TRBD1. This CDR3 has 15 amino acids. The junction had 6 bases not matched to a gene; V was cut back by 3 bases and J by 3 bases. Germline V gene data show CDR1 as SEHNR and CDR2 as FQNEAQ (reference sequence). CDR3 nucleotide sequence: TGTGCCAGCAGCTTGGACAGGGCGGGAGACACTGAAGCTTTCTTT. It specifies CASSLDRAGDTEAFF.

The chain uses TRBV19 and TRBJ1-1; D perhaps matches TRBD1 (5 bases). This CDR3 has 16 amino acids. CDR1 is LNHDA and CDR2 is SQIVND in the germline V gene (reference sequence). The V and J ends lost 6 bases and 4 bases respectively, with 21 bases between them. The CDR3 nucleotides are TGTGCCAGTAGAACCGGAAATCGGGGGTTTAGCACTGAAGCTTTCTTT. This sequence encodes CASRTGNRGFSTEAFF.

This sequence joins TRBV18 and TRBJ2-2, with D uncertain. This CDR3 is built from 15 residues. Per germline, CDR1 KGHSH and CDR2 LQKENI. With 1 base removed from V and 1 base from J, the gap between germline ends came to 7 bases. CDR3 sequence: CASSPRLVNTGELFF. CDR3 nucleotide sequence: TGTGCCAGCTCACCACGGCTCGTGAACACCGGGGAGCTGTTTTTT.

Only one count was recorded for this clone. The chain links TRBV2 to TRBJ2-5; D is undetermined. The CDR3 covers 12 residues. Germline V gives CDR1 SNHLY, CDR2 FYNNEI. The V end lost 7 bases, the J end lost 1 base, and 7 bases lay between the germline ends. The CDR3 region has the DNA TGTGCCAGCACGGCAGTCCAAGAGACCCAGTACTTC. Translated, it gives CASTAVQETQYF.

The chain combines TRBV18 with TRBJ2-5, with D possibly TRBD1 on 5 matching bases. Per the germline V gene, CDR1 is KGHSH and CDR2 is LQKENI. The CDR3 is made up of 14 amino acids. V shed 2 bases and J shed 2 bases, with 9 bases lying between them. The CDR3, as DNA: TGTGCCAGCTCACCAAGGGGTGCTCAAGAGACCCAGTACTTC. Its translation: CASSPRGAQETQYF.

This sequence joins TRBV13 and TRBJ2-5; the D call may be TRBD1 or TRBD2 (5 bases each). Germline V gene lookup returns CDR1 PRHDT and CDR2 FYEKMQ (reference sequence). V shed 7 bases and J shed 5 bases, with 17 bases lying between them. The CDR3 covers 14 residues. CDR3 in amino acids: CASTRGTNDETQYF. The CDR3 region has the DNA TGTGCCAGCACGAGAGGGACCAACGACGAGACCCAGTACTTC.

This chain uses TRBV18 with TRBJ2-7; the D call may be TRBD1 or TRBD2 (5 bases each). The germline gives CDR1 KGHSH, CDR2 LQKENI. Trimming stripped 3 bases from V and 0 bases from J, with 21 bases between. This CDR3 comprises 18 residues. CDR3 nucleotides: TGTGCCAGCTCACCGCTCAGGGTTGGGGCGGGTTCCTCCTACGAGCAGTACTTC. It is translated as CASSPLRVGAGSSYEQYF.

CDR3 in amino acids: CASSRDGPRRYGYTF. CDR3 DNA: TGTGCCAGCAGCCGTGACGGGCCCCGACGATATGGCTACACCTTC. The chain couples TRBV7-8 to TRBJ1-2; D remains unclear. The germline V gene has CDR1 SGHVS and CDR2 FQNEAQ. V was trimmed by 5 bases and J by 5 bases, leaving 18 bases between them. This CDR3 is 15 amino acids long.

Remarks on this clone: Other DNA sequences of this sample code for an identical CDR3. CDR3 sequence reads: CASSYSGTDPYEQYF. CDR3 coding DNA: TGTGCCAGCAGTTACTCCGGGACGGACCCCTACGAGCAGTACTTC. The chain couples TRBV6-5 to TRBJ2-7, with D perhaps matching TRBD1 or TRBD2 (5 bases each). CDR3 size: 15 residues. From germline, CDR1 is MNHEY and CDR2 SVGAGI. Between the trimmed V and J ends, which lost 0 bases and 2 bases, there was a span of 11 bases.

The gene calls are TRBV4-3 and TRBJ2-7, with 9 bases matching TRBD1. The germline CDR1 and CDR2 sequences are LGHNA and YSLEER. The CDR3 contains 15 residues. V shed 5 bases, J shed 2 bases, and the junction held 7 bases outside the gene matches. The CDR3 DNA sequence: TGCGCCAGCAGCTACGGGACAGGGCAAACCTACGAGCAGTACTTC. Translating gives CASSYGTGQTYEQYF.

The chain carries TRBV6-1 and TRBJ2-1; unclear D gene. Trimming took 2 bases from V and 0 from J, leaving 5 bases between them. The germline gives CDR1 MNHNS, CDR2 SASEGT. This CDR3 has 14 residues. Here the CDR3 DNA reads TGTGCCAGCAGTGAAAGAGACTCCTACAATGAGCAGTTCTTC. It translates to CASSERDSYNEQFF.

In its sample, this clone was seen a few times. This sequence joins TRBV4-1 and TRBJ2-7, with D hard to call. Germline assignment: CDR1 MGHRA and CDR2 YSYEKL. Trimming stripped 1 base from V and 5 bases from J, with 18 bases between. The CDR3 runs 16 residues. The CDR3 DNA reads TGCGCCAGCAGCCAAGCAACGGTGGCTGCAACTAACGAGCAGTACTTC. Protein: CASSQATVAATNEQYF.

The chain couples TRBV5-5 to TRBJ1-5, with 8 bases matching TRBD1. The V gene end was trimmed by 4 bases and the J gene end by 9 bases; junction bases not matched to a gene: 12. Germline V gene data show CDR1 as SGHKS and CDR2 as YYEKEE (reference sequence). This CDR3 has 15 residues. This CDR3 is CASSPPGTGGRPQHF. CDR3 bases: TGTGCCAGCAGCCCTCCCGGGACAGGAGGCCGGCCCCAGCATTTT.

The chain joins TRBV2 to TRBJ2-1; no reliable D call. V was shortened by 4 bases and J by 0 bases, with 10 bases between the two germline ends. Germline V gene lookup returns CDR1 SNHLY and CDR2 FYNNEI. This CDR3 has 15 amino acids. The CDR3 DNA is TGTGCCAGCAGTGGTGGGTCTAGCTCCTACAATGAGCAGTTCTTC. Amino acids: CASSGGSSSYNEQFF.

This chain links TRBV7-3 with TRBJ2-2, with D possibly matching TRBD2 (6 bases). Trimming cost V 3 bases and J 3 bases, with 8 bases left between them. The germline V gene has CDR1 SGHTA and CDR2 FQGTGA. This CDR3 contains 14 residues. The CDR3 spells CASSFGEDTGELFF. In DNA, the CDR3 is TGTGCCAGCAGCTTTGGGGAGGACACCGGGGAGCTGTTTTTT.

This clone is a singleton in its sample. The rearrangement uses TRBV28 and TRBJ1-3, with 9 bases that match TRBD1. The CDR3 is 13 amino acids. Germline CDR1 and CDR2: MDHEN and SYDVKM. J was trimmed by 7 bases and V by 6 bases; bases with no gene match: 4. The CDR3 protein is CASRLQGANTIYF. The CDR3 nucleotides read TGTGCCAGCAGATTACAGGGGGCTAACACCATATATTTT.

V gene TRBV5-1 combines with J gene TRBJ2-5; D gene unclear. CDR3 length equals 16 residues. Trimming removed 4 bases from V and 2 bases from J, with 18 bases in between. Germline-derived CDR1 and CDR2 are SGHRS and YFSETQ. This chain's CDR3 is CASSLQPTFSQETQYF. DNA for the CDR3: TGCGCCAGCAGCCTACAACCGACATTCTCGCAAGAGACCCAGTACTTC.

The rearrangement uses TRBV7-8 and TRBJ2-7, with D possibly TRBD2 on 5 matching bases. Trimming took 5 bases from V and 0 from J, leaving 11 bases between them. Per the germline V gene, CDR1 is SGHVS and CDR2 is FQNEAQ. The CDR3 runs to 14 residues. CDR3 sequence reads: CASSLEGTSYEQYF. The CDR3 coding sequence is TGTGCCAGCAGCCTAGAGGGCACCTCCTACGAGCAGTACTTC.

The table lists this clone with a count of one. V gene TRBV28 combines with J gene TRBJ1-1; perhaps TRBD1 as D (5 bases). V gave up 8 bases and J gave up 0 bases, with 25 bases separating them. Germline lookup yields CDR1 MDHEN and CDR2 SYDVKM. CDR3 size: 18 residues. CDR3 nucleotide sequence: TGTGCCAGCCGTTCCCGGGACCCCCAAACAACTATGAACACTGAAGCTTTCTTT. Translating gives CASRSRDPQTTMNTEAFF.

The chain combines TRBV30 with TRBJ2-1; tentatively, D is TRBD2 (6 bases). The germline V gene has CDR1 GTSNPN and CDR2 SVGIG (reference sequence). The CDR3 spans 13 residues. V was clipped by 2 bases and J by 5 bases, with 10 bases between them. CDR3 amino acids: CAWSSGPNNEQFF. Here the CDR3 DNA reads TGTGCCTGGAGTAGCGGGCCAAACAATGAGCAGTTCTTC.

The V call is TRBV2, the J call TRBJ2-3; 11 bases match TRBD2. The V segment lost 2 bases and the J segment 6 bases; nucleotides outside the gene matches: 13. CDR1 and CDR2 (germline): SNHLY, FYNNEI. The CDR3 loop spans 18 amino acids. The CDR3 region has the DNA TGTGCCAGCAGTGAATACGTGCTAGCGGGAGGAGAGGTGGATACGCAGTATTTT. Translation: CASSEYVLAGGEVDTQYF.

The DNA for the CDR3 is TGTGCCAGCACTTCCGGGACACCGCGAGGCGAGCAGTACTTC. Protein sequence: CASTSGTPRGEQYF. This rearrangement joins TRBV28 to TRBJ2-7; D possibly corresponds to TRBD1 (6 bases). Germline V lookup: CDR1 MDHEN, CDR2 SYDVKM. The CDR3 contains 14 residues. V lost 7 bases and J 6 bases, leaving 19 bases between the germline ends.

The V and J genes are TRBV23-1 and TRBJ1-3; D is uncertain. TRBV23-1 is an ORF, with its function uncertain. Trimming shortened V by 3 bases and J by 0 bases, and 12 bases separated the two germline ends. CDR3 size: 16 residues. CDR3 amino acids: CASSHPPAFSGNTIYF. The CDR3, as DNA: TGCGCCAGCAGTCACCCTCCAGCGTTCTCTGGAAACACCATATATTTT.

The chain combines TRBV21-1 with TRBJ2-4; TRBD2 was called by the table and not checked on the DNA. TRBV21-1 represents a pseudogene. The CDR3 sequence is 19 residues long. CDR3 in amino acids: CASSLQYQREGLAKNIQYF. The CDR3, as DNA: TGTGCCAGCAGCTTACAGTACCAGCGGGAGGGCCTTGCCAAAAACATTCAGTACTTC.

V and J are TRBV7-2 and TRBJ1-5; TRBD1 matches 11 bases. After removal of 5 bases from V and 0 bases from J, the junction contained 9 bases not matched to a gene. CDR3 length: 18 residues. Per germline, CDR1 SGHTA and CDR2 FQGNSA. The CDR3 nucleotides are TGTGCCAGCAGCCCCCGGACAGGGGGCGCGTTTAGCAATCAGCCCCAGCATTTT. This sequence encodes CASSPRTGGAFSNQPQHF.